These T cell receptor beta chains were read from a single sample in a study of blood T cells in healthy people across ages. TCRdb re-called the 5' RACE reads through MiXCR, storing one row per CDR3 protein. The table lists roughly 800,000 distinct CDR3 sequences, over 45% of them singletons. Material: blood. These TCRs come from a man aged 30 to 45 in good health. CDR3s include the opening cysteine and the closing phenylalanine or tryptophan. Fields, in order: V gene, clone size, J gene, D gene, CDR3 DNA, CDR3 protein. D genes are given only for firm matches. Rows may omit the clone size; those that give it use once, few, many or a size class.

>TRBV12-3/TRBV12-4|.|TRBJ2-5|.
TGTGCCAGCAGTTTATTCTCTCTGGGGGAGACCCAGTACTTC
CASSLFSLGETQYF
>TRBV7-9|many|TRBJ2-3|TRBD1
TGTGCCAGCGCCACAGGGGGACGCAGCACAGATACGCAGTATTTT
CASATGGRSTDTQYF
>TRBV27|.|TRBJ1-1|.
TGTGCCAGCAGTTTAAGGGAGTATAGCACTGAAGCTTTCTTT
CASSLREYSTEAFF
>TRBV7-2|.|TRBJ1-1|.
TGTGCCAGCAGCCCTCAACTCACAGGGAGTGAAGCTTTCTTT
CASSPQLTGSEAFF
>TRBV5-1|few|TRBJ2-7|TRBD2
TGCGCCAGCACCATGACTAGCGGGGTCTACGAGCAGTACTTC
CASTMTSGVYEQYF
>TRBV29-1|few|TRBJ2-6|.
TGCAGCGTTGAAGGCTCTGGGGCCAACGTCCTGACTTTC
CSVEGSGANVLTF
>TRBV7-9|.|TRBJ2-7|.
TGTGACAGTCTAAGGCAGAATGGCGAGCAGTACTTC
CDSLRQNGEQYF
>TRBV12-3/TRBV12-4|.|TRBJ1-2|.
TGTGCCAGCTGGGGGGGGGCTTGGGGCTACACCTTC
CASWGGAWGYTF
>TRBV29-1|.|TRBJ2-3|.
TGCAGCATATCCGTTGCAGATACGCAGTATTTT
CSISVADTQYF
>TRBV7-2|few|TRBJ2-6|.
TGTGCCAGCAGCACATCGACAGGACACTCTGGGGCCAACGTCCTGACTTTC
CASSTSTGHSGANVLTF
>TRBV12-3/TRBV12-4|once|TRBJ2-1|TRBD1
TGTGCTAGCGGACTGGGACAGGGGAAATATGAGCAGTTCTTC
CASGLGQGKYEQFF
>TRBV7-2|.|TRBJ1-5|.
TGTGCCAGCAGCTTAGGGGCCGGTCAGGATCAGCCCCAGCATTTT
CASSLGAGQDQPQHF
>TRBV19|few|TRBJ2-1|TRBD2
TGTGCCAGTACCATACTAGCGGGAGGGCCGGGTGAGCAGTTCTTC
CASTILAGGPGEQFF
>TRBV7-2|once|TRBJ2-3|.
TGTGCCAGCAGCCGTACGATTAGTAGTCTCGCAGATACGCAGTATTTT
CASSRTISSLADTQYF
>TRBV27|few|TRBJ1-4|.
TGTGCCAGCAGGAGGGGGTCACAGGTCCGAAGAACGCGGGAAAAACTGTTTTTT
CASRRGSQVRRTREKLFF
>TRBV7-9|.|TRBJ2-3|.
TGTGCCAGCAGCTTGGAAGCCTCCCCCAGCACAGATACGCAGTATTTT
CASSLEASPSTDTQYF
>TRBV29-1|few|TRBJ2-7|TRBD2
TGCAGCGTTAGGTCCCCTATCTTAGCGGGAGCTGTTAGCGAGCAGTACTTC
CSVRSPILAGAVSEQYF
>TRBV27|.|TRBJ2-1|.
TGTGCCAGCAGTTTAGGTTCGGGGGACCAGTTCTTC
CASSLGSGDQFF
>TRBV7-2|.|TRBJ2-7|.
TGTGCCAGCAGCCCCAGCTACACCCGTTCCTACGAGCAGTACTTC
CASSPSYTRSYEQYF
>TRBV4-2|.|TRBJ2-7|TRBD1
TGTGCCAGCAGCCAAGGGACAGGAACCTCCTACGAGCAGTACTTC
CASSQGTGTSYEQYF
>TRBV5-1|.|TRBJ2-7|TRBD2
TGCGCCAGCAGCTTTCTTCTCGGGACTAGCGGGAGTCTCGACGAGCAGTACTTC
CASSFLLGTSGSLDEQYF
>TRBV7-9|.|TRBJ2-3|.
TGTGCCAGCAGGCCGGGCCCAAGTACCGCAGATACGCAGTATTTT
CASRPGPSTADTQYF
>TRBV9|few|TRBJ2-1|.
TGTGCCAGCAGCGTCGCCAATGAGCAGTTCTTC
CASSVANEQFF
>TRBV20-1|.|TRBJ2-7|TRBD2
TGCAGTGCTCCCCCTCCTAGCGGGAGTTTCCACGAGCAGTACTTC
CSAPPPSGSFHEQYF
>TRBV20-1|.|TRBJ2-7|.
TGCAGTGCTAGAGATCGCCCCCCGGGACACAGCTCCTACGAGCAGTACTTC
CSARDRPPGHSSYEQYF
>TRBV18|.|TRBJ2-1|.
TGTGCCAGCTCACCACGCCGGAGCTCCTACAATGAGCAGTTCTTC
CASSPRRSSYNEQFF
>TRBV6-5|.|TRBJ1-4|.
TGTGCCAGCAGTTACTCGAGGCCGGGTCTCGGAGGGGAAAAACTGTTTTTT
CASSYSRPGLGGEKLFF
>TRBV7-3|.|TRBJ2-7|TRBD1
TGTGCCAGCAGCTTAGGATTTTGGGGACAGGGAATCTTCTACGAGCAGTACTTC
CASSLGFWGQGIFYEQYF
>TRBV29-1|.|TRBJ1-2|.
TGCAGCGTTGATCAGGGTACGATCTCTGGCTACACCTTC
CSVDQGTISGYTF
>TRBV27|.|TRBJ2-7|.
TGTGCCAGCAGTGCACGACAGGTACACTACGAGCAGTACTTC
CASSARQVHYEQYF
>TRBV2|.|TRBJ1-3|.
TGTGCCAGCAGTAGCGGGTTCTCTGGAAACACCATATATTTT
CASSSGFSGNTIYF
>TRBV6-1|.|TRBJ1-5|TRBD1
TGTGCCAGCTCGGGACAGGTGTTTCAGCCCCAGCATTTT
CASSGQVFQPQHF
>TRBV20-1|few|TRBJ2-5|.
TGCAGTGCAGGGACTCATTCTTTTCAAGAGACCCAGTACTTC
CSAGTHSFQETQYF
>TRBV20-1|few|TRBJ2-5|TRBD2
TGCAGTGCAACAACGGGACTAGCGATGGAGACCCAGTACTTC
CSATTGLAMETQYF
>TRBV7-9|.|TRBJ2-1|.
TGTGCCAGCAGCGACAAGACTAGTACTGAGCAGTTCTTC
CASSDKTSTEQFF
>TRBV20-1|.|TRBJ2-1|TRBD2
TGCAGTGCTGGGGGACTAGCGGGAGCCATCAATGAGCAGTTCTTC
CSAGGLAGAINEQFF
>TRBV7-8|.|TRBJ2-7|.
TGTGCCAGCAGCCGACAACTAGCTCGCGAGCAGTACTTC
CASSRQLAREQYF
>TRBV4-3|once|TRBJ2-5|TRBD2
TGCGCCAGCAGCCAAACTAGCGGGCGCGAGACCCAGTACTTC
CASSQTSGRETQYF
>TRBV12-3/TRBV12-4|.|TRBJ2-5|.
TGTGCCAGCAGTCCCTACTCGGAGGGCGCAGAGACCCAGTACTTC
CASSPYSEGAETQYF
>TRBV6-5|.|TRBJ2-6|TRBD1
TGTGCCAGCAGCTACAGGGGACCGTCTGGGGCCAACGTCCTGACTTTC
CASSYRGPSGANVLTF
>TRBV20-1|.|TRBJ2-7|.
TGCAGTGCTAGTCGCCCCTACGAGCAGTACTTC
CSASRPYEQYF
>TRBV11-2|few|TRBJ2-7|.
TGTGCCAGCAGCTTCATGGGGTCAGGGGCGTACGAGCAGTACTTC
CASSFMGSGAYEQYF
>TRBV6-5|.|TRBJ1-1|TRBD1
TGTGCCAGCAGCCTGGACAGGGGGCGAGTGGACACTGAAGCTTTCTTT
CASSLDRGRVDTEAFF
>TRBV6-2/TRBV6-3|once|TRBJ1-2|.
TGTGCCAGCAGTTACATATTGGACAGTGACGGCTACACCTTC
CASSYILDSDGYTF
>TRBV20-1|.|TRBJ1-2|.
TGCAGTGCTAGAACGGGACGGACCCACTATGGCTACACCTTC
CSARTGRTHYGYTF
>TRBV6-5|.|TRBJ2-1|.
TGTGCCAGTAAGGGGCCTAGCTCCTACAATGAGCAGTTCTTC
CASKGPSSYNEQFF
>TRBV6-2/TRBV6-3|.|TRBJ2-7|.
TGTGCCAGCAGTTACGGTGTCAGAACCTACGAGCAGTACTTC
CASSYGVRTYEQYF
>TRBV5-1|.|TRBJ2-1|.
TGCGCCGCACGCGCATCAGAGCAGGGTGAGCAGTTCTTC
CAARASEQGEQFF
>TRBV20-1|few|TRBJ2-1|.
TGCAGTGCCCCTGGCTCTAGTAACAATGAGCAGTTCTTC
CSAPGSSNNEQFF
>TRBV4-2|.|TRBJ2-2|.
TGTGCCAGCAGCCAAGTTAGTATGGGGTCGAACACCGGGGAGCTGTTTTTT
CASSQVSMGSNTGELFF
>TRBV29-1|few|TRBJ1-1|TRBD1
TGCAGCGTCTCGACAGGGGAGAACACTGAAGCTTTCTTT
CSVSTGENTEAFF
>TRBV4-3|.|TRBJ2-5|.
TGCGCCAGCAGCCAAGCTCTACCGGCGGGGCCAGAGGAGCAGTACTTC
CASSQALPAGPEEQYF
>TRBV9|.|TRBJ2-7|TRBD2
TGTGCCAGCAGCCCCGCTAGCGGGGGCCTCGTGGAGCAGTACTTC
CASSPASGGLVEQYF
>TRBV6-4|.|TRBJ1-1|.
TGTGCCAGCAGAGGGGGGTTGAACACTGAAGCTTTCTTT
CASRGGLNTEAFF
>TRBV4-2|few|TRBJ1-2|.
TGTGCCAGCAGCCTCACTGACCCGCGCCCAGCTAACTATGGCTACACCTTC
CASSLTDPRPANYGYTF
>TRBV7-9|.|TRBJ2-5|TRBD1
TGTGCCAGCAGTTCGTGGGACAGGCCCAAAGAGGTACAAGAGACCCAGTACTTC
CASSSWDRPKEVQETQYF
>TRBV13|few|TRBJ2-3|TRBD2
TGTGCCAGCAGCTTAGTCGTGATAGCGGGGGTGTCAGATACGCAGTATTTT
CASSLVVIAGVSDTQYF
>TRBV7-2|.|TRBJ2-1|.
TGTGCCAGCAGCCCGACAGAGAGCTCCTACAATGAGCAGTTCTTC
CASSPTESSYNEQFF
>TRBV12-3/TRBV12-4|once|TRBJ1-1|.
TGTGCCAGCAGTTTCGTGGCCTACGGCGGGGACACTGAAGCTTTCTTT
CASSFVAYGGDTEAFF
>TRBV6-5|few|TRBJ1-1|.
TGTGCCAGCAAAGCGAACACTGAAGCTTTCTTT
CASKANTEAFF